A selection of T cell receptor beta chains follows, all from one sample in a study of cytomegalovirus exposure and HLA in healthy donors. The assay was immunoSEQ multiplex PCR, and TCRdb's table has in-frame clones only and misses some. The table has 110,000 to 150,000 clones, 75% to 85% seen once. The specimen was PBMCs. All receptors derive from a man between 40 and 49 years old in good health and CMV-seronegative. Both conserved end residues are part of each CDR3.

J gene | V gene | CDR3 protein
TRBJ2-7 | TRBV18 | CASSPLPTRGQGHYEQYF
TRBJ2-3 | TRBV5-1 | CASSLGTTTDTQYF
TRBJ1-5 | TRBV5-1 | CASSAGTGNNQPQHF
TRBJ1-1 | TRBV6-5 | CASSSGQGAMNTEAFF
TRBJ2-7 | TRBV27 | CASRAEVVSYEQYF
TRBJ2-6 | TRBV5-1 | CASSLEGAPGANVLTF
TRBJ2-5 | TRBV19 | CASSYVRGETQYF
TRBJ1-1 | TRBV10-2 | CASLDTPRLSTEAFF
TRBJ2-4 | TRBV27 | CASSSFRGQGMNIQYF
TRBJ1-1 | TRBV10-3 | CAISEQDAGEAFF
TRBJ2-3 | TRBV27 | CASSLSPQGPADTQYF
TRBJ2-3 | TRBV5-1 | CASSSRQGGTDTQYF
TRBJ1-1 | TRBV6-5 | CASSPTTVNTEAFF
TRBJ2-6 | TRBV25-1 | CASTIGGSGANVLTF
TRBJ1-2 | TRBV7-2 | CASSSSRDTGYGYTF
TRBJ2-7 | TRBV2 | CATMGGGTYEQYF
TRBJ1-1 | TRBV6-4 | CASSVTGNTEAFF
TRBJ1-2 | TRBV4-3 | CASSQGRGTDYGYTF
TRBJ2-4 | TRBV27 | CASSTLTGDKNIQYF
TRBJ1-1 | TRBV11-2 | CATQGRSTEAFF
TRBJ1-1 | TRBV5-4 | CASSLGATPNTEAFF
TRBJ2-7 | TRBV10-2 | CASSEVLGAGYEQYF
TRBJ2-2 | TRBV19 | CASSITGGRTGELFF
TRBJ1-6 | TRBV14 | CASSQESLVSPLHF
TRBJ1-2 | TRBV27 | CASSAPGGGYTF
TRBJ1-1 | TRBV6-1 | CASSDYRGSTEAFF
TRBJ1-3 | TRBV5-1 | CASPSGTGRPPSSGNTIYF
TRBJ1-1 | TRBV7-9 | CASSLAITGGDTEAFF
TRBJ2-1 | TRBV18 | CASSPLAGSYNEQFF
TRBJ1-5 | TRBV28 | CASSFVGRDQPQHF
TRBJ2-7 | TRBV5-1 | CASSSSSYEQYF
TRBJ1-1 | TRBV19 | CASRTGGRWDTEAFF
TRBJ1-5 | TRBV7-2 | CASSLWTGGNQPQHF
TRBJ1-1 | TRBV19 | CASKENAGTEAFF
TRBJ1-2 | TRBV28 | CASSPGTDREYGYTF
TRBJ2-2 | TRBV5-4 | CASSPLGSGGAITGELFF
TRBJ1-1 | TRBV5-1 | CASSLAGTGENTEAFF
TRBJ2-3 | TRBV6-1 | CASSEFRPRDTQYF
TRBJ1-2 | TRBV9 | CASSIHRTGRDYGYTF
TRBJ2-2 | TRBV2 | CASTGLAGQNGELFF
TRBJ2-2 | TRBV5-1 | CASSVRDYHTGELFF
TRBJ1-4 | TRBV6-1 | CASSGQGREKLFF
TRBJ2-5 | TRBV6-4 | CASTHGAEGVQETQYF
TRBJ2-7 | TRBV2 | CASTSGRPYEQYF
TRBJ1-4 | TRBV12-5 | CASGLAPNLAGEKLFF
TRBJ1-4 | TRBV5-1 | CASSLERTGGTEKLFF
TRBJ1-5 | TRBV2 | CASSTDRGSNQPQHF
TRBJ2-5 | TRBV1 | CTSSRGRGANETQYF
TRBJ2-7 | TRBV30 | CAWSTSSYEQYF
TRBJ2-7 | TRBV19 | CASSRDAGTDSYEQYF
TRBJ2-1 | TRBV18 | CASSHDRGGNEQFF
NA | TRBV5-6 | CASRKQGILYEQYF
TRBJ2-5 | TRBV10-3 | CAISARSRETQYF
TRBJ1-1 | TRBV5-1 | CASSRSGQGGTEAFF
TRBJ2-7 | TRBV9 | CASSQQGSGEQYF